The 22 T cell receptor beta chains in this list originate from one sample, sequenced in a study of T cell repertoires in cytomegalovirus infection. TCRdb redid the calling of the reads with MiXCR, one entry per CDR3 protein. The sample has around 69,000 distinct CDR3 sequences; 20% to 25% are singletons. Their specific antigens are unknown. Material: CD8+ T cells from cultured PBMCs, obtained from culture after CMV antigen stimulation. All receptors come from a human donor in good health (CMV status not recorded). Some clones in this sample may be carry-over from other donors' samples.

This rearrangement joins TRBV5-6 to TRBJ2-7; D is possibly TRBD1 (6 bases). Germline V gene sequence: CDR1 SGHDT, CDR2 YYEEEE. The CDR3 sequence is 14 residues long. V was clipped by 3 bases and J by 4 bases, with 14 bases between them. CDR3 coding DNA: TGTGCCAGCAGCTGGGGGACACCGCCTTACGAGCAGTACTTC. As protein: CASSWGTPPYEQYF.

This clonotype was seen more than once but under ten times. This chain uses TRBV28 with TRBJ1-2; D not certain. The CDR3 has 13 amino acids. Per the germline V gene, CDR1 is MDHEN and CDR2 is SYDVKM. Trimming cost V 3 bases and J 8 bases, with 13 bases left between them. In DNA form, the CDR3 reads TGTGCCAGCAGTTTTGTACAACACGGCGGCTACACCTTC. Translated, it gives CASSFVQHGGYTF.

This clonotype has just a few counts. The V call is TRBV6-6, the J call TRBJ1-5, with 8 bases matching TRBD1. V shed 7 bases, J shed 1 base, and the junction held 6 bases outside the gene matches. CDR1 is MNHNY and CDR2 is SVGAGI in the germline V gene (reference sequence). This CDR3 comprises 15 residues. The CDR3 reads CASNSGQGSNQPQHF. In nucleotides, the CDR3 is TGTGCCAGCAATTCAGGACAGGGAAGCAATCAGCCCCAGCATTTT.

The chain carries TRBV7-2 and TRBJ2-1; 11 positions agree with TRBD2. The CDR3 consists of 15 residues. CDR1 and CDR2 from the germline V gene are SGHTA and FQGNSA. V dropped 2 bases and J dropped 10; count of bases not matched to a gene: 7. CDR3 sequence (DNA): TGTGCCAGCAGCTTAAATTGGGGACTAGCGGTCGAGCAGTTCTTC. The encoded protein is CASSLNWGLAVEQFF.

Many counts were recorded for this clonotype. CDR3 nucleotides: TGTGCCAGCAGTTACTTGGCTCGGGGAGATGAGGATGGCTACACCTTC. This codes for CASSYLARGDEDGYTF. V is TRBV6-6 and J is TRBJ1-2; D remains ambiguous. There are 16 residues in the CDR3. Trimming took 1 base from V and 6 from J, leaving 18 bases between them. Germline CDR1 and CDR2: MNHNY and SVGAGI (reference sequence).

The chain links TRBV6-5 to TRBJ1-4; TRBD1 matches 9 bases. This CDR3 is built from 14 residues. Trimming at V came to 3 bases and at J to 10 bases, leaving 6 bases not matched to a gene. Germline CDR1 and CDR2: MNHEY and SVGAGI. CDR3 sequence reads: CASSYGQGFGKLFF. CDR3 nucleotide sequence: TGTGCCAGCAGTTATGGACAGGGGTTTGGAAAACTGTTTTTT.

This clonotype has more than one count but fewer than ten. The rearrangement joins TRBV7-8 to TRBJ1-3; 8 bases match TRBD1. The trim removed 5 bases at V and 8 bases at J, leaving 8 bases unmatched. This CDR3 spans 14 amino acids. The germline CDR1 and CDR2 sequences are SGHVS and FQNEAQ. The CDR3 loop reads CASSTGQGRDTIYF. CDR3 in DNA: TGTGCCAGCAGCACAGGACAGGGTAGGGACACCATATATTTT.

This clonotype has only a few counts. The CDR3 region has the DNA TGTGCCAGCAGCCTATCCCCCATGCCAGTCCAGATCCAAGAGACCCAGTACTTC. It translates to CASSLSPMPVQIQETQYF. The gene calls are TRBV7-2 and TRBJ2-5; D gene unclear. Trimming removed 5 bases at V and 1 base at J, with 23 bases between. This CDR3 region has 18 residues. The germline CDR1 and CDR2 sequences are SGHTA and FQGNSA.

The chain is built from TRBV30 and TRBJ1-1; D ambiguous. Trimming removed 4 bases at V and 6 bases at J, with 12 bases between. The CDR3 totals 12 residues. In germline, CDR1 is GTSNPN, CDR2 SVGIG (reference sequence). CDR3 DNA: TGTGCCTGGACCCTCGGGGTAGCTGAAGCTTTCTTT. Translation gives CAWTLGVAEAFF.

This clonotype was seen a handful of times. The chain links TRBV7-3 to TRBJ2-5, with D possibly matching TRBD2 (6 bases). The CDR3 extends over 14 amino acids. Deletions cut 5 bases from V and 1 base from J, with 11 bases between. The germline V gene has CDR1 SGHTA and CDR2 FQGTGA. CDR3 nucleotides: TGTGCCAGCAGCCCTGGGCGGGGCCAAGAGACCCAGTACTTC. The encoded protein is CASSPGRGQETQYF.

The rearrangement joins TRBV12-5 to TRBJ1-1; 8 bases are shared with TRBD1. Germline V lookup: CDR1 LGHNT, CDR2 FRNRAP. The CDR3 runs 13 residues. V shed 1 base, J shed 11 bases, and the junction held 6 bases outside the gene matches. The DNA for the CDR3 is TGTGCTAGTGGTTTGGGCCAGGGGGCGAAGGCTTTCTTT. Encoded protein: CASGLGQGAKAFF.

The rearrangement joins TRBV7-6 to TRBJ1-3; 8 bases fit TRBD1. The germline V gene has CDR1 SGHVS and CDR2 FNYEAQ. With V trimmed by 2 bases and J by 0 bases, 3 bases remained unmatched. This CDR3 is 16 amino acids long. CDR3 sequence: CASSLWTGTSGNTIYF. CDR3 nucleotides: TGTGCCAGCAGCTTATGGACAGGGACCTCTGGAAACACCATATATTTT. The full variable domain, its missing parts supplied by reference TRBV7-6 and TRBJ1-3, is GAGVSQSPRYKVTKRGQDVALRCDPISGHVSLYWYRQALGQGPEFLTYFNYEAQQDKSGLPNDRFSAERPEGSISTLTIQRTEQRDSAMYRCASSLWTGTSGNTIYFGEGSWLTVV.

About this clonotype itself: Since a much larger clone is just one base distant, this may be a read error. V and J are TRBV7-2 and TRBJ2-3; tentative D call: TRBD1 (6 bases). The CDR3 has 14 amino acids. V was trimmed by 5 bases and J by 6 bases, leaving 15 bases between them. Germline V gene lookup returns CDR1 SGHTA and CDR2 FQGNSA. The CDR3 DNA reads as TGTGCCAGCAGCAACAACAGGGAGCGTGATACGCAGTATTTT. Translation: CASSNNRERDTQYF.

This clonotype was observed a few times. V and J are TRBV7-9 and TRBJ2-3; D is ambiguous. CDR3 size: 12 residues. CDR1 and CDR2 from the germline V gene are SEHNR and FQNEAQ (reference sequence). V shed 5 bases and J shed 4 bases, with 7 bases lying between them. The DNA of the CDR3 is TGTGCCAGCAGCGAAGACCCAGATACGCAGTATTTT. The encoded protein is CASSEDPDTQYF. Filled out from reference TRBV7-9 and TRBJ2-3, the complete variable domain reads DTGVSQNPRHKITKRGQNVTFRCDPISEHNRLYWYRQTLGQGPEFLTYFQNEAQLEKSRLLSDRFSAERPKGSFSTLEIQRTEQGDSAMYLCASSEDPDTQYFGPGTRLTVL.

The chain employs TRBV7-9 and TRBJ2-2; D could derive from TRBD1 or TRBD2 (5 bases each). The germline gives CDR1 SEHNR, CDR2 FQNEAQ (reference sequence). With 5 bases removed from V and 2 bases from J, the gap between germline ends came to 12 bases. This CDR3 spans 15 amino acids. The CDR3 reads CASSDGTVNTGELFF. Written as DNA, the CDR3 is TGTGCCAGCAGCGACGGGACGGTCAACACCGGGGAGCTGTTTTTT.

The genes are TRBV6-2 or TRBV6-3 and TRBJ2-5; D might be TRBD1 or TRBD2, each matching 5 bases. Germline lookup yields CDR1 MNHEY and CDR2 SVGEGT. The CDR3 sequence is 14 residues long. V was clipped by 2 bases and J by 7 bases, with 14 bases between them. The CDR3 bases are TGTGCCAGCAGTTACGAGGCGGAGAGGGGGACCCAGTACTTC. Translation gives CASSYEAERGTQYF.

The CDR3 nucleotides read TGTGCCAGCAGCTCGGGACTAGCGGACGAGCAGTACTTC. Protein sequence: CASSSGLADEQYF. V gene TRBV7-2 combines with J gene TRBJ2-7, with 11 bases aligning to TRBD2. The J segment lost 5 bases and the V segment lost 4 bases, leaving 1 base of the junction unmatched. Per the germline V gene, CDR1 is SGHTA and CDR2 is FQGNSA. The CDR3 runs 13 residues. Combining the CDR3 with reference TRBV7-2 and TRBJ2-7 gives the whole variable domain GAGVSQSPSNKVTEKGKDVELRCDPISGHTALYWYRQSLGQGLEFLIYFQGNSAPDKSGLPSDRFSAERTGGSVSTLTIQRTQQEDSAVYLCASSSGLADEQYFGPGTRLTVT.

The rearrangement joins TRBV12-3 or TRBV12-4 to TRBJ1-1; D is uncertain. Trimming pared 3 bases from V and 0 bases from J, leaving 11 bases between. There are 15 residues in the CDR3. CDR3 sequence: CASSFFAHMNTEAFF. CDR3 sequence (DNA): TGTGCCAGCAGTTTTTTCGCGCACATGAACACTGAAGCTTTCTTT.

V gene TRBV28 combines with J gene TRBJ2-1; 10 nucleotides align to TRBD1. The CDR3 has 18 residues. Germline V lookup: CDR1 MDHEN, CDR2 SYDVKM. V lost 5 bases and J lost 3; bases outside the gene matches: 13. As DNA, the CDR3 is TGTGCCAGCAGTACTAGATTAGGGGGGACAGGGGACTACAATGAGCAGTTCTTC. Translated, it gives CASSTRLGGTGDYNEQFF.

This clonotype was observed a few times. The V and J genes are TRBV12-3 or TRBV12-4 and TRBJ1-1; 9 nucleotides agree with TRBD1. V dropped 2 bases and J dropped 6; count of bases not matched to a gene: 4. The CDR3 extends over 14 amino acids. CDR3 protein: CASSLWDREAEAFF. CDR3 in DNA: TGTGCCAGCAGTTTATGGGACAGGGAGGCTGAAGCTTTCTTT.

The chain has TRBV20-1 and TRBJ1-5; D remains ambiguous. Per the germline V gene, CDR1 is DFQATT and CDR2 is SNEGSKA (reference sequence). V lost 0 bases to trimming and J lost 5 bases, with 14 bases between them. The CDR3 consists of 15 residues. CDR3 loop: CSARDPHRIDQPQHF. The CDR3 DNA reads TGCAGTGCTAGAGACCCACATCGGATCGATCAGCCCCAGCATTTT.

V and J are TRBV15 and TRBJ2-7; D remains unclear. Germline V CDR1 and CDR2: LNHNV, YYDKDF (reference sequence). The CDR3 is 12 residues long. Trimming removed 6 bases at V and 0 bases at J, with 6 bases between. DNA of the CDR3: TGTGCCACCAGTACGGACTCCTACGAGCAGTACTTC. It encodes CATSTDSYEQYF.